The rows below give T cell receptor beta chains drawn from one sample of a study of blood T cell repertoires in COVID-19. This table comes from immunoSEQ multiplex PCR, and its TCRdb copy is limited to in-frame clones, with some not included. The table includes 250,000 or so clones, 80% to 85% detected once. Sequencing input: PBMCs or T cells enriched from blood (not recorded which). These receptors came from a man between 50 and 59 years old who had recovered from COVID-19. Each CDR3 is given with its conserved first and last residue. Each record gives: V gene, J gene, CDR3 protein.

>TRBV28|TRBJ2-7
CASSTPTGRISSYEQYF
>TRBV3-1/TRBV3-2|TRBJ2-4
CASSQDLYF
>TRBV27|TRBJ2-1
CASSPSGRAIMNEQFF
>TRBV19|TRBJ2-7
CASSIDRGSPYEQYF
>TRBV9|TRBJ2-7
CASSPSPAYEQYF
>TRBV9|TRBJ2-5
CASSVSIDRVGETQYF
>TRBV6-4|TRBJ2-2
CASSLASGANTGELFF
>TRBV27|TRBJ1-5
CASSLVSQGVHQPQHF
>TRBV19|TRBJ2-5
CASSGSPGRGARETQYF
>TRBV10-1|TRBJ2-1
CASSEPPGGDSVNEQFF
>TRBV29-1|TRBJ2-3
CSAPWGGPTDTQYF
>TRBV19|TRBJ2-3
CASSMGFRPSTDTQYF
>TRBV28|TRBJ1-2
CASRPGNYGYTF
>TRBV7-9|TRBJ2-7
CASSQGLAGEGYEQYF
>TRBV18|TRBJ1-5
CASSRNREEPQHF
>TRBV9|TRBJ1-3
CASSPRTGPGNTIYF
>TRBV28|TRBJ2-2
CASSFNSGRSGELFF